This T cell receptor beta chain was sequenced for a study of blood T cell repertoires in COVID-19 (dated by TCRdb to about 2020). About the investigation overall: Samples covering the acute and convalescent phases of COVID-19 were provided by collaborators in the United States, Italy and Spain. The prospective study material was composed of cDNA or gDNA derived from T cells, B-cell-depleted T cells, or PBMCs. Subjects who had been exposed to COVID-19, were actively infected with it, or had recovered from it provided the deeply sampled blood TCRbeta repertoires that made up the dataset. The repertoires were made available in a free public database intended to serve as a resource for research on the immune response to SARS-CoV-2. The samples were drawn from two sources: the first 160 participants of the ongoing ImmuneRACE study, and fewer than 1,500 subjects contributed by 6 global collaborators. A de-identified subject ID, COVID-19 status, age in years and sex were almost always included in the sample metadata. Where available, HLA class I and class II types were taken from metadata supplied by the sample provider and were not determined by assay-based typing. The full study reports these points: The quantity of clinical and demographic metadata differed by source and by participant and was supplied without curation.

The CDR3, from cysteine to phenylalanine, totals 13 residues. Here the CDR3 DNA is all that survives: 39 bases in frame from base 1. V is reduced by 4 bases and J by 3 bases, leaving a spacing of 9 bases between them. CDR1 and CDR2 are drawn from the germline V gene: MGHRA, YSYEKL. In the prospective study, participants were roughly 18 to 95 years old, resided in about two dozen geographic areas of the United States, and were enrolled through a virtual design. Cohort assignment in the prospective study relied on participant-reported clinical history from a screening survey and a study questionnaire. Exposed participants had been in contact, within 2 weeks of entering the study, with a person who had a PCR-confirmed or clinician-diagnosed case of COVID-19. Mobile phlebotomists in the prospective study collected whole blood, serum and a nasopharyngeal or oropharyngeal swab from every participant. Prospective study participants could optionally give additional blood draws and questionnaires over a roughly 2-month period. Blood samples from the prospective study were shipped frozen or at room temperature prior to DNA extraction.

In the case of this clone: It has no known antigen specificity. Base quality data are lacking; no much larger clone is found one base away.

TCRbeta CDR3 regions were amplified from genomic DNA by means of the immunoSEQ Assay, a bias-controlled multiplex PCR. On the authors' methods: Nucleated cell counts per sample were estimated from amplification of reference gene primers within the assay. To quantify the absolute abundance of each unique TCRbeta CDR3 rearrangement, sequence reads were collapsed and filtered. For each sample, productive Simpson clonality was calculated as the square root of Simpson's diversity index over productive rearrangements. TCRdb limited this immuneACCESS table to in-frame rearrangements with V and J called. A share of clones is missing; checked studies link under half to unresolved V genes, and the rest is unexplained. The V and J calls and clone size are taken from that table; D and trimming were inferred from the DNA. This sample comprises some 300,000 clones, 90% to 95% of them detected only once. 3.9% of the sample is in the top ten clones.

The sample consisted of PBMCs or T cells enriched from blood (not recorded which). The chain couples TRBV4-1 to TRBJ1-1; the D gene cannot be named for sure. This TCR was recovered from a woman aged 25-40 years who had been exposed to COVID-19. Here the CDR3 is given as CASSRQLDTEAFF. The bases read TGCGCCAGCAGCCGGCAGTTGGACACTGAAGCTTTCTTT.